The 7 T cell receptor beta chains below all came from one sample that was sequenced in a study of OX40 agonist ivuxolimab in advanced cancers. Data came from immunoSEQ multiplex PCR; TCRdb stores just in-frame clones and leaves some out. The sample carries about 68,000 clones, roughly 83% recorded once. Specimen: CD4+ or CD8+ T cells sorted from blood, collected in a trial of the OX40 agonist ivuxolimab. The receptors stem from an adult with an advanced solid tumor such as melanoma, head and neck, liver or kidney cancer.

This chain joins TRBV7-8 and TRBJ1-4; D is uncertain. The germline V and J ends were trimmed by 5 bases and 0 bases, with 16 bases remaining between them. The germline V gene encodes CDR1 SGHVS and CDR2 FQNEAQ. The CDR3 runs to 17 residues. In DNA form, the CDR3 reads TGTGCCAGCAGCCTGGCCCGAGGCTCGTCAACTAATGAAAAACTGTTTTTT. Translation: CASSLARGSSTNEKLFF.

The genes are TRBV10-3 and TRBJ1-2; D perhaps matches TRBD1 (5 bases). Germline CDR1 ENHRY, CDR2 SYGVKD. There are 13 residues in the CDR3. The V end lost 3 bases, the J end lost 4 bases, and 9 bases lay between the germline ends. The CDR3 spells CAISDRAAYGYTF. In DNA form, the CDR3 reads TGTGCCATCAGTGACAGGGCGGCCTATGGCTACACCTTC.

This chain links TRBV4-2 with TRBJ1-2; possibly TRBD1 for D (5 bases). Looked up from germline, CDR1 is LGHNA and CDR2 is YNFKEQ. CDR3 length: 15 amino acids. V lost 0 bases and J lost 6, with 14 bases in between. The CDR3 spells CASSQDRGPENGYTF. CDR3 sequence (DNA): TGTGCCAGCAGCCAAGATAGGGGACCCGAGAATGGCTACACCTTC.

A few counts support this clone. Additional DNA sequences in this sample encode the identical CDR3. The chain couples TRBV14 to TRBJ1-1, with D hard to call. Per germline, CDR1 SGHDN and CDR2 FVKESK. Trimming pared 2 bases from V and 0 bases from J, leaving 7 bases between. The CDR3 covers 14 residues. The CDR3 nucleotides read TGTGCCAGCAGCCAACCGGGGATGAACACTGAAGCTTTCTTT. Residues: CASSQPGMNTEAFF.

The chain joins TRBV5-4 to TRBJ2-1, with D possibly being TRBD1 or TRBD2 (6 bases each). Germline CDR1 is SGHNT and CDR2 is YYREEE (reference sequence). The CDR3 spans 15 residues. Deletions cut 5 bases from V and 6 bases from J, with 18 bases between. CDR3 loop: CASSIRGGQGNEQFF. The DNA for the CDR3 is TGTGCCAGCAGTATCAGAGGGGGGCAGGGCAATGAGCAGTTCTTC. Complete variable domain (other parts from reference TRBV5-4 and TRBJ2-1): ETGVTQSPTHLIKTRGQQVTLRCSSQSGHNTVSWYQQALGQGPQFIFQYYREEENGRGNFPPRFSGLQFPNYSSELNVNALELDDSALYLCASSIRGGQGNEQFFGPGTRLTVL.

The chain is built from TRBV6-5 and TRBJ2-3; TRBD1 aligns across 7 bases. Looked up from germline, CDR1 is MNHEY and CDR2 is SVGAGI. The J segment lost 4 bases and the V segment lost 2 bases, leaving 6 bases of the junction unmatched. There are 15 residues in the CDR3. CDR3 coding DNA: TGTGCCAGCAGTTACAGACAGGGAAGGGCAGATACGCAGTATTTT. Its translation is CASSYRQGRADTQYF.

V gene TRBV5-1 combines with J gene TRBJ2-1; D possibly matches TRBD1 or TRBD2 (6 bases each). Trimming pared 4 bases from V and 2 bases from J, leaving 13 bases between. Germline CDR1 is SGHRS and CDR2 is YFSETQ. The CDR3 is 15 residues long. The chain's CDR3 is CASSPGAGTYNEQFF. The CDR3 region has the DNA TGCGCCAGCAGCCCGGGGGCAGGAACCTACAATGAGCAGTTCTTC.